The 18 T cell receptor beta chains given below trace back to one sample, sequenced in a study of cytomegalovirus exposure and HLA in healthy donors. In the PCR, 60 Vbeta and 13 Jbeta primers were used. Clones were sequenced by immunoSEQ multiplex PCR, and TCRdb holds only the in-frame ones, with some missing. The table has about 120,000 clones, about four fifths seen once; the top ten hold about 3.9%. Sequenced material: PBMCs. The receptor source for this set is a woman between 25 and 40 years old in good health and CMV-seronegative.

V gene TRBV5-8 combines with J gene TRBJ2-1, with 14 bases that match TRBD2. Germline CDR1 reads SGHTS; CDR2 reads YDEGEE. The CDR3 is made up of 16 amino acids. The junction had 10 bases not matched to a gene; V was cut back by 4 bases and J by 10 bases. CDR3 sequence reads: CASSLKGLAGVREQFF. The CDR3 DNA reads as TGTGCCAGCAGCCTTAAGGGACTAGCGGGAGTAAGGGAGCAGTTCTTC.

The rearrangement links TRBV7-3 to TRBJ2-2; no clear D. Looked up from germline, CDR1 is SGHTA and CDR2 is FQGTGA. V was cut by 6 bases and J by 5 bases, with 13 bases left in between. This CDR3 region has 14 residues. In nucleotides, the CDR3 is TGTGCCAGCAGTTATAGGAGTCAAACCGGGGAGCTGTTTTTT. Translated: CASSYRSQTGELFF.

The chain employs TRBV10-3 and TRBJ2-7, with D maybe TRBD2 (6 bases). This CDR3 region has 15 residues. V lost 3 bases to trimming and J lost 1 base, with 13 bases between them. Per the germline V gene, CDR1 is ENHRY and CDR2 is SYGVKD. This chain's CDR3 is CAISDGSGKSYEQYF. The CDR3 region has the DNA TGTGCCATCAGTGATGGTAGCGGCAAATCCTACGAGCAGTACTTC.

CDR3 loop: CATSRDGHGTGTGELFF. CDR3 in DNA: TGTGCCACCAGCAGAGATGGTCACGGAACAGGCACCGGGGAGCTGTTTTTT. The J gene is TRBJ2-2, the V gene TRBV15; weak D call: TRBD1 (5 bases). Germline V lookup: CDR1 LNHNV, CDR2 YYDKDF (reference sequence). CDR3 length equals 17 residues. The V and J ends lost 0 bases and 4 bases respectively, with 15 bases between them.

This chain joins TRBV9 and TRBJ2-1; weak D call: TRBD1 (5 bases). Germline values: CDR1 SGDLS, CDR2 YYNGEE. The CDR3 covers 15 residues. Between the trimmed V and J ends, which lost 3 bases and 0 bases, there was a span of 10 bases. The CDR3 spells CASSDGHNSYNEQFF. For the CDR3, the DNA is TGTGCCAGCAGCGACGGACATAACTCCTACAATGAGCAGTTCTTC.

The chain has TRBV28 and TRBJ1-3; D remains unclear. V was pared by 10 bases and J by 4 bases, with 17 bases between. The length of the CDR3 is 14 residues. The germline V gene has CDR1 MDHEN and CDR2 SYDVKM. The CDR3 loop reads CATNPTSPGNTIYF. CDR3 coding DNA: TGTGCCACTAACCCTACCTCTCCAGGAAACACCATATATTTT.

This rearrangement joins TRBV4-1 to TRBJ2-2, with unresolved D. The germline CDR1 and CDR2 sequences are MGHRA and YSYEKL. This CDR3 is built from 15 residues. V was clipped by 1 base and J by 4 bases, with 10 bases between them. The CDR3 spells CASSQGARFTGELFF. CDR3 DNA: TGCGCCAGCAGCCAAGGAGCCAGGTTCACCGGGGAGCTGTTTTTT.

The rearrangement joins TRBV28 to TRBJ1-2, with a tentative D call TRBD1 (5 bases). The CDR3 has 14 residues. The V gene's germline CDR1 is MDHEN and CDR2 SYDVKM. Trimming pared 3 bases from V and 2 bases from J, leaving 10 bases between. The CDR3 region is CASSFGTENYGYTF. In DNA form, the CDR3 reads TGTGCCAGCAGTTTTGGGACTGAGAACTATGGCTACACCTTC.

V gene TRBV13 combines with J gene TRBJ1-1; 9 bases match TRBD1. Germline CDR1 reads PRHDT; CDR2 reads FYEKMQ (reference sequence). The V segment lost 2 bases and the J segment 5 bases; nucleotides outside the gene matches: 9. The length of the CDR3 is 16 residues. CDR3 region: CASSLPRRTGETEAFF. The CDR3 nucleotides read TGTGCCAGCAGCTTACCGCGGAGGACAGGGGAGACTGAAGCTTTCTTT. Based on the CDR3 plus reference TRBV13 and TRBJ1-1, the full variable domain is AAGVIQSPRHLIKEKRETATLKCYPIPRHDTVYWYQQGPGQDPQFLISFYEKMQSDKGSIPDRFSAQQFSDYHSELNMSSLELGDSALYFCASSLPRRTGETEAFFGQGTRLTVV.

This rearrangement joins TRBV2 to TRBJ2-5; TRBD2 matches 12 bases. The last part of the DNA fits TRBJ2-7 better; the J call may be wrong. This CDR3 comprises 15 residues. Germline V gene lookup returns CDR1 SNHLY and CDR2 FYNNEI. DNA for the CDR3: TGTGCCAGCAGCGATCAAGGACTAGCGGGGTACGAGCAGTACTTC. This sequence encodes CASSDQGLAGYEQYF.

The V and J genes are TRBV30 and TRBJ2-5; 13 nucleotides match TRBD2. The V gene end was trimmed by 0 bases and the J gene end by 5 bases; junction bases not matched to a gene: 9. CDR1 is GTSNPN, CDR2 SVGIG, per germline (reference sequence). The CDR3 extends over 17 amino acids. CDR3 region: CAWSVFRTSGSLETQYF. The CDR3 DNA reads TGTGCCTGGAGTGTTTTCCGGACTAGCGGGAGTCTTGAGACCCAGTACTTC.

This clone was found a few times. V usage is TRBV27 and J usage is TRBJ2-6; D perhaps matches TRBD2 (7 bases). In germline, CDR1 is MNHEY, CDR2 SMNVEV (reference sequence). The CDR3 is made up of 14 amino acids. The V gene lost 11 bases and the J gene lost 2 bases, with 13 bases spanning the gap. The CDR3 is CASKGGTGANVLTF. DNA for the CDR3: TGTGCCTCAAAGGGGGGGACTGGGGCCAACGTCCTGACTTTC.

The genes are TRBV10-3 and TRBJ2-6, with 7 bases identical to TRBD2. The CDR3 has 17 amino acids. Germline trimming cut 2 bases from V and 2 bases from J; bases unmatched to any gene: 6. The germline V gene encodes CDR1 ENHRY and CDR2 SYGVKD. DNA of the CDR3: TGTGCCATCAGTGAGGAGGCAGGGACTACTGGGGCCAACGTCCTGACTTTC. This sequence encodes CAISEEAGTTGANVLTF.

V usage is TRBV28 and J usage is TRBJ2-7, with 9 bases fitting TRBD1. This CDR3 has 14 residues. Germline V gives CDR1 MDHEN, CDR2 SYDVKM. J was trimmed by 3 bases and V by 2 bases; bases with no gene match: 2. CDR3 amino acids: CASSLQTGGYEQYF. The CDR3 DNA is TGTGCCAGCAGTTTACAGACAGGGGGCTACGAGCAGTACTTC.

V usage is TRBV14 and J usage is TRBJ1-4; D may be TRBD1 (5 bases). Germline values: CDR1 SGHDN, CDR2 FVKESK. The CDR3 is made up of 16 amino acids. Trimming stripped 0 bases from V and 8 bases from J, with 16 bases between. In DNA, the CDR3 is TGTGCCAGCAGCCAAGATATCAGGGCAAGTCGAGAAAAACTGTTTTTT. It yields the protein CASSQDIRASREKLFF.

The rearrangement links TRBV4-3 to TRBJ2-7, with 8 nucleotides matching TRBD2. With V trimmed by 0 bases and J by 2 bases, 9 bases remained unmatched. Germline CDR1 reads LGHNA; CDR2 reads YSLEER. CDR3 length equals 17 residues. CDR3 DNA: TGCGCCAGCAGCCAAGACGCGTTGCGGGAGGCGCCCTACGAGCAGTACTTC. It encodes CASSQDALREAPYEQYF.

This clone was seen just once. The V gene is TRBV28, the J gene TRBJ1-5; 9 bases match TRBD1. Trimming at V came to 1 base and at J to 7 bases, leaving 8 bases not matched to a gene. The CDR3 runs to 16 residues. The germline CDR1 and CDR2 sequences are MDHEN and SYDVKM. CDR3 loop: CASSLSGTGNQQPQHF. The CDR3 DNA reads TGTGCCAGCAGTTTATCCGGGACAGGGAACCAACAGCCCCAGCATTTT.

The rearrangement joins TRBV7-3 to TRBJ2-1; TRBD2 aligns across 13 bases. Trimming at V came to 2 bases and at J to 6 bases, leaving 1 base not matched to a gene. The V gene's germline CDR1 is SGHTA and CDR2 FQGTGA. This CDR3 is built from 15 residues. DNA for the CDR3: TGTGCCAGCAGCTTAGGACTAGCGGGAGTCAATGAGCAGTTCTTC. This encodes CASSLGLAGVNEQFF.